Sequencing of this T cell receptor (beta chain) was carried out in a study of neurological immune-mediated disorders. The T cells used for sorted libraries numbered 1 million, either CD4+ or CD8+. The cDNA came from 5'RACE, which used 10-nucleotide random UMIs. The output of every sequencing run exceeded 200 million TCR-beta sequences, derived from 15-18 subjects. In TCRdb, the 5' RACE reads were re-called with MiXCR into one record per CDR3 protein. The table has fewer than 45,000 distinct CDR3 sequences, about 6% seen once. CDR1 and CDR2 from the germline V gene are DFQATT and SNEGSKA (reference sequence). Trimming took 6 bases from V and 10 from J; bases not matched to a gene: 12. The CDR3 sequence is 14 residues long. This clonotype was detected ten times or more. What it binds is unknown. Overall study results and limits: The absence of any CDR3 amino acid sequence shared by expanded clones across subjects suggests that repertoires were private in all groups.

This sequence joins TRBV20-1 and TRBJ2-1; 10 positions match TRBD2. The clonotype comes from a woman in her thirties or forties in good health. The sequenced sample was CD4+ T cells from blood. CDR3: CSALAGVWAGEQFF. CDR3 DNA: TGCAGTGCCCTAGCGGGAGTGTGGGCTGGGGAGCAGTTCTTC.